The entry below describes one T cell receptor beta chain. Its antigen remains unknown. Germline V gene sequence: CDR1 GTSNPN, CDR2 SVGIG (reference sequence). CDR3 length: 13 amino acids. J lost 7 bases, V lost 2 bases, and 6 bases had no gene match. Only in-frame clones appear in the TCRdb table, and some are missing; sequencing was by immunoSEQ multiplex PCR. This table has tens of thousands of clones, roughly 91% appearing once. These data come from a study of cytomegalovirus exposure and HLA in healthy donors. Looking at the study overall: It was reported in a later analysis that the same platform had been used for the 120 validation repertoires as for the roughly 670 first-cohort repertoires. General study findings and limits: Subsequent analysis found a tendency for first-cohort TCR clusters to co-occur within the 95 to 150 validation repertoires. Reports indicated that the classifier achieved high specificity and sensitivity in diagnosing cytomegalovirus status.

This TCR derives from a woman aged 18-30 years in good health and CMV-seronegative. The sequencing input was PBMCs. This rearrangement joins TRBV30 to TRBJ2-3, with 7 bases identical to TRBD2. The CDR3 bases are TGTGCCTGGAGTTCGAGCGGGGCGAATACGCAGTATTTT. As protein: CAWSSSGANTQYF.